This T cell receptor beta chain came from a study of blood T cells in healthy people across ages (dated by TCRdb to 2015 to 2017). A note on the overall study: In model experiments, template switching captured roughly one uniquely barcoded TCR beta cDNA molecule for every two T cells. To track age-related changes in TCR beta repertoire diversity, the study relied on deep sequencing normalized with unique cDNA molecular identifiers. Donors were grouped into four age groups: young (average roughly 17 years), middle-aged (roughly 38), aged (around 60) and long-lived (approximately 75). To avoid experimental bias, donors of different ages were distributed randomly across sequencing lanes. For two donors (one aged 18 to 29 and one aged 80 or older), the study analyzed two additional independent replicas of 1 million unique cDNA reads from the same blood draw.

About this clonotype: The clone's antigen remains unknown. Base qualities are not at hand, and no much larger clone is one base apart.

The library was obtained by 5' RACE. Sequencing relied on an Illumina HiSeq 2500. A second about 7 to 12 cycle PCR used a sample-barcoded 5' primer and a J-beta primer mix. A template-switch 5' adaptor carrying 12 random nucleotides introduced a unique molecular identifier onto each TCR beta cDNA molecule. Each sample yielded at least 2.5 million CDR3-containing paired-end reads. First-strand cDNA synthesis was performed from all RNA using the Mint cDNA synthesis kit, with priming by a TRBC-specific oligonucleotide. Following uracil-DNA glycosylase treatment, all cDNA underwent a first 18-cycle PCR with the universal primers M1SS and BC2_uni_R. On the authors' methods: For normalization, 1 million high-quality reads, each with a distinct molecular identifier, were randomly selected from each sample. Reads with shared molecular identifiers were discarded instead of being binned into consensus sequences. MiTCR, run with a Q25 quality threshold and the strictest error-elimination algorithm, handled CDR3 identification, clonotype clustering and error correction. A nonparametric unseen species model using Euler transformation provided a lower-bound estimate of total TCR beta diversity. TCRdb itself trimmed the public reads at Q25 with fastp, ran MiXCR and retained productive beta chains. Merged by CDR3 protein, the rows form single entries marked with the most common genes and DNA. Here the V and J calls rest on TCRdb's processing, not on the authors' analysis. The sample includes 1 million to 1.2 million distinct CDR3 sequences, with roughly two fifths observed a single time. The ten largest make up approximately 14% of the sample.

Systemically healthy Caucasian individuals from Russia, approximately 39 in total and aged 6 to 90 years, were included as donors. Roughly 11 milliliters of peripheral blood were drawn from each donor into EDTA-treated Vacutainer tubes. Ficoll-Paque density-gradient centrifugation was used to isolate PBMCs, with at least 6 million obtained per sample. Trizol reagent was used to extract total RNA from the PBMCs, yielding at least 6 micrograms per sample. For every donor, an aliquot of PBMCs went through flow cytometry to measure the percentages of naive CD45RAhigh/CD27high T cells. Broader findings and caveats from the paper: Total diversity estimates from one million sequenced T cells were considered lower bounds and underestimates. Compared with the aged group, the long-lived group had more naive CD4+ T cells, fewer expanded clones and increased TCR diversity, suggesting age selection. Since profiling was done on bulk unsorted PBMCs, naive and antigen-experienced compartments could not be conclusively compared. Donor CMV infection status was unknown, potentially confounding age-related changes in expanded clonotypes. As age increased, observed TCR beta diversity per million T cells dropped in a roughly linear way, and a significant reduction was already evident by age about 40. Observed TCR beta diversity correlated strongly with the percentage of naive T cells measured by flow cytometry.

Input material: blood. This receptor was obtained from a man aged 18 to 30 in good health.

The nucleotides are TGTGCCAGCAGCTCCGTCGGAGCGGACCTTGGGACAGATACGCAGTATTTT. Its translation is CASSSVGADLGTDTQYF. Here the chain combines TRBV9 and TRBJ2-3; TRBD2 is a possible D gene, resting on 5 matching bases. The CDR3, from cysteine to phenylalanine, totals 17 residues. CDR3 DNA only is kept here, 51 bases in frame from base 1. In the germline V gene, CDR1 corresponds to SGDLS and CDR2 to YYNGEE. Trimming at the junction amounts to 4 bases on V and 3 bases on J, and the germline ends lie 21 bases apart.